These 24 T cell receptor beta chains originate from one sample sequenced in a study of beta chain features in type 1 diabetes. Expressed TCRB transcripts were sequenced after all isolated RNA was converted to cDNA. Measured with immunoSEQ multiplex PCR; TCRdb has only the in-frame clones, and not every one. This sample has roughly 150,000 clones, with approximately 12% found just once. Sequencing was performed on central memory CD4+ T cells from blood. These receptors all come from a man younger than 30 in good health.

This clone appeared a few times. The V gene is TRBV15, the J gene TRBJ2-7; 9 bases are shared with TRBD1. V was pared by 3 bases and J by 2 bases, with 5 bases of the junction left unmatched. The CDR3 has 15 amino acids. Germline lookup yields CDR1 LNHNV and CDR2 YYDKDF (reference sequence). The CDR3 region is CATSSPGTGTYEQYF. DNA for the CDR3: TGTGCCACCAGCAGCCCCGGGACAGGGACCTACGAGCAGTACTTC.

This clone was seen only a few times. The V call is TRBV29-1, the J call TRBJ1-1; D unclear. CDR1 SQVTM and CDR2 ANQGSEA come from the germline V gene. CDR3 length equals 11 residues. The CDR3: CSLTQNTEAFF. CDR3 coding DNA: TGCAGTCTCACACAGAACACTGAAGCTTTCTTT. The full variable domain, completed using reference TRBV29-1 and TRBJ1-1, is SAVISQKPSRDICQRGTSLTIQCQVDSQVTMMFWYRQQPGQSLTLIATANQGSEATYESGFVIDKFPISRPNLTFSTLTVSNMSPEDSSIYLCSLTQNTEAFFGQGTRLTVV.

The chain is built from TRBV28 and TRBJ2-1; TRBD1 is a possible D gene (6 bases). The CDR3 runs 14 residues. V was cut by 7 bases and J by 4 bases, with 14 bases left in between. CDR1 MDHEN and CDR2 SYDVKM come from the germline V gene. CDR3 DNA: TGTGCCAGCACCCCGGGACATATGTACAATGAGCAGTTCTTC. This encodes CASTPGHMYNEQFF.

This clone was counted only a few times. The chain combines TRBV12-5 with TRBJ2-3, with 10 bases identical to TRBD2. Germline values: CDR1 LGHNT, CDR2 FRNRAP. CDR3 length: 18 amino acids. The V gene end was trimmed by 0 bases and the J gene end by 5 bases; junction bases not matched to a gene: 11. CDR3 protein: CASGLVTGLAADGDTQYF. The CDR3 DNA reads TGTGCTAGTGGTTTGGTAACCGGACTAGCGGCGGACGGAGATACGCAGTATTTT.

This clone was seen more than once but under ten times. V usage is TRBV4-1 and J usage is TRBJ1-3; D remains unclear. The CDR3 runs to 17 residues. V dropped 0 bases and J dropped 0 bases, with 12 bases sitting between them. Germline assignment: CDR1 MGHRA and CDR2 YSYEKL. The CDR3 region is CASSQDIAVNSGNTIYF. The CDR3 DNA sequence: TGCGCCAGCAGCCAAGATATCGCAGTTAACTCTGGAAACACCATATATTTT.

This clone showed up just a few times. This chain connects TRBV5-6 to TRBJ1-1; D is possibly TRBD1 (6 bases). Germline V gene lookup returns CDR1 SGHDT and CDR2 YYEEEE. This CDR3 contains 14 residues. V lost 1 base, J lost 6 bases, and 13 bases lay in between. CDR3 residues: CASSLLPGGSEAFF. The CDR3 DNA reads TGTGCCAGCAGCTTGTTACCGGGGGGCTCTGAAGCTTTCTTT.

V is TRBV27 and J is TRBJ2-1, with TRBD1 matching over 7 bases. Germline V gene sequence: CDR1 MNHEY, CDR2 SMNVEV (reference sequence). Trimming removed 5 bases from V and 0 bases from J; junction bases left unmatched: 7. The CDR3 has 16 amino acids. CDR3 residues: CASSPYRGSSYNEQFF. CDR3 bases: TGTGCCAGCAGTCCATACAGGGGCAGCTCCTACAATGAGCAGTTCTTC.

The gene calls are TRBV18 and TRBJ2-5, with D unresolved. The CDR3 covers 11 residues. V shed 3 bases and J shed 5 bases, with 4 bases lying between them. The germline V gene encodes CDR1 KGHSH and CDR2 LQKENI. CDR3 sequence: CASSPRETQYF. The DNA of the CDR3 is TGTGCCAGCTCACCGAGGGAGACCCAGTACTTC. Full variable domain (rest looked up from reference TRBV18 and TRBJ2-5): NAGVMQNPRHLVRRRGQEARLRCSPMKGHSHVYWYRQLPEEGLKFMVYLQKENIIDESGMPKERFSAEFPKEGPSILRIQQVVRGDSAAYFCASSPRETQYFGPGTRLLVL.

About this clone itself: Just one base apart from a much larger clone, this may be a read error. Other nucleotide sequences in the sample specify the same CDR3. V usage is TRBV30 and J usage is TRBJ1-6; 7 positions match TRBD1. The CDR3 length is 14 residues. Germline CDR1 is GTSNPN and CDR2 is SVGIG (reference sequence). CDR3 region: CAWDRQGFNSPLHF. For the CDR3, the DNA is TGTGCCTGGGACCGACAGGGCTTCAATTCCCCCCTCCACTTT.

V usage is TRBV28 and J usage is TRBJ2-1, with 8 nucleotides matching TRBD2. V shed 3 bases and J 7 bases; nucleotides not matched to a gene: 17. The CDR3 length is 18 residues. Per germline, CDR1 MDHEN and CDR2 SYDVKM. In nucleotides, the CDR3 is TGTGCCAGCAGTTTCCGACCCCCGGGGACTAGGGATGGTAATGAGCAGTTCTTC. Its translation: CASSFRPPGTRDGNEQFF.

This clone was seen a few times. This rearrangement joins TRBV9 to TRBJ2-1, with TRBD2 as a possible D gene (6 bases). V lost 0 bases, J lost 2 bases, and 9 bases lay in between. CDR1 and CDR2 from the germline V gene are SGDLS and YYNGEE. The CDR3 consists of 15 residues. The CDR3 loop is CASSVGRETYNEQFF. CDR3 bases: TGTGCCAGCAGCGTAGGGAGGGAGACCTACAATGAGCAGTTCTTC.

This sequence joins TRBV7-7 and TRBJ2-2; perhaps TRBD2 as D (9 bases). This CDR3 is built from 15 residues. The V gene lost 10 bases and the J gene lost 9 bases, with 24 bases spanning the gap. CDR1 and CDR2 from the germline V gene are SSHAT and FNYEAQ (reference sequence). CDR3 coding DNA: TGTGCCACCTCCCAGGGGGCGGGAGGGCAGCGGGAGCTGTTTTTT. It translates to CATSQGAGGQRELFF.

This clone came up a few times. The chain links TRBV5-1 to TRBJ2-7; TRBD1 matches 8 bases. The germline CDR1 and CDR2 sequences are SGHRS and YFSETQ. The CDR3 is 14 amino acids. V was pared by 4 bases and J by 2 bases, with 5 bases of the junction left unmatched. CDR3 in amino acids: CASSGQGFPYEQYF. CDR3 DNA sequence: TGCGCCAGCAGCGGACAGGGATTCCCCTACGAGCAGTACTTC.

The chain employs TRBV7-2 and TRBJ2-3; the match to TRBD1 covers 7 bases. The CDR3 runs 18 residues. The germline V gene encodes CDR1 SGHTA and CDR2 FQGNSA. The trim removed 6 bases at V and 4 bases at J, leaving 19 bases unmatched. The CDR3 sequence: CASRHLRPDRVGADTQYF. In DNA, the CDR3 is TGTGCCAGCAGGCACCTCCGACCCGACAGGGTGGGAGCAGATACGCAGTATTTT.

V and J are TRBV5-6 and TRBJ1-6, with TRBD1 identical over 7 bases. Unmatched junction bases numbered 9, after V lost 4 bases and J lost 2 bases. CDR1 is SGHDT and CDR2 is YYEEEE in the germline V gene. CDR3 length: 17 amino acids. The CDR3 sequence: CASSKKTGLTYNSPLHF. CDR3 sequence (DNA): TGTGCCAGCAGCAAGAAGACAGGGCTAACCTATAATTCACCCCTCCACTTT.

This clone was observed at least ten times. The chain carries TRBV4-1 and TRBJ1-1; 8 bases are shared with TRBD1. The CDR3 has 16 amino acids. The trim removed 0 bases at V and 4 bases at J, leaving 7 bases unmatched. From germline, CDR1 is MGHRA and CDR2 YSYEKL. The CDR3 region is CASSQENTDRGTEAFF. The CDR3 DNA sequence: TGCGCCAGCAGCCAAGAAAATACCGACAGGGGCACTGAAGCTTTCTTT.

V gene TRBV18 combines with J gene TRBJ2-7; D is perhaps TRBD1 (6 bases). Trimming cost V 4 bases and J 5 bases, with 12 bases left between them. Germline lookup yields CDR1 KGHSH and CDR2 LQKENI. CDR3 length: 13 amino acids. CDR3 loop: CASSQQNRDEQYF. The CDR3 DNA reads TGTGCCAGCTCACAGCAGAACAGGGACGAGCAGTACTTC.

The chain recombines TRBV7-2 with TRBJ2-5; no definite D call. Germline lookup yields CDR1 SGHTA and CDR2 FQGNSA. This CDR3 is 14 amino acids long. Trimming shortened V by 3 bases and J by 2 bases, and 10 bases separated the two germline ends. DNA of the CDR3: TGTGCCAGCAGCTTGAAATTGGCTCAAGAGACCCAGTACTTC. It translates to CASSLKLAQETQYF.

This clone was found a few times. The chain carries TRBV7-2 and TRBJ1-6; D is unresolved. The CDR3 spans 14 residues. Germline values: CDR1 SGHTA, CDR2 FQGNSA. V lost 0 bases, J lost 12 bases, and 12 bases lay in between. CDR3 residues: CASSLATSSGPLHF. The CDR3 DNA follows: TGTGCCAGCAGCTTAGCTACCAGCTCGGGACCCCTCCACTTT.

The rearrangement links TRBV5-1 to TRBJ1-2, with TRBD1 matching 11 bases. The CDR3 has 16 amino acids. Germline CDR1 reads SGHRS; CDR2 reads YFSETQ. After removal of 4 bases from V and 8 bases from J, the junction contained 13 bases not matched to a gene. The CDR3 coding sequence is TGCGCCAGCAGCACCTCAGGACAGGGGGCGACGAAGGGCTACACCTTC. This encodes CASSTSGQGATKGYTF. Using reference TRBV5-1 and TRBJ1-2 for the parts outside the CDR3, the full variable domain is KAGVTQTPRYLIKTRGQQVTLSCSPISGHRSVSWYQQTPGQGLQFLFEYFSETQRNKGNFPGRFSGRQFSNSRSEMNVSTLELGDSALYLCASSTSGQGATKGYTFGSGTRLTVV.

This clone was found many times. The CDR3 DNA reads TGTGCCAGCAGCCCCCTGGGCGGAGGGAACAGCGGATACGAGCAGTACTTC. Translation gives CASSPLGGGNSGYEQYF. The J gene is TRBJ2-7, the V gene TRBV7-9; D is possibly TRBD2 (6 bases). Germline CDR1 reads SEHNR; CDR2 reads FQNEAQ (reference sequence). The CDR3 sequence is 17 residues long. V dropped 5 bases and J dropped 4 bases, with 24 bases sitting between them.

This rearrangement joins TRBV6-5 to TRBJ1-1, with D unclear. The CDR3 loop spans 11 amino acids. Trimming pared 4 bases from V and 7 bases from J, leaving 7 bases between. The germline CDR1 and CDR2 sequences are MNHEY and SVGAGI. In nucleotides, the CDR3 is TGTGCCAGCAGTTCCAAAATTGAAGCTTTCTTT. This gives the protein CASSSKIEAFF.

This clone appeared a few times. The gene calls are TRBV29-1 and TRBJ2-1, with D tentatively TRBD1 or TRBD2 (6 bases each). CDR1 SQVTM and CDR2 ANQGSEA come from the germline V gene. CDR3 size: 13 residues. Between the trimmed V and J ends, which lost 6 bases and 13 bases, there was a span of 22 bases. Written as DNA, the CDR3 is TGCAGCGTGGCGCGGCGGGGTAGGGGACATCAGTTCTTC. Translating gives CSVARRGRGHQFF.

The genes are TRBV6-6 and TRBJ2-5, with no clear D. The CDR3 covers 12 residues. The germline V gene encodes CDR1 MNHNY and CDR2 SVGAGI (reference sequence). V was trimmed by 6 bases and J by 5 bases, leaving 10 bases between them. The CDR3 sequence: CASSGKVETQYF. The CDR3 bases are TGTGCCAGCAGCGGTAAGGTCGAGACCCAGTACTTC.